What follows are 9 T cell receptor beta chains derived from one specimen sequenced in a study of T cells in localized non-small cell lung cancer. This table comes from immunoSEQ multiplex PCR, and its TCRdb copy is limited to in-frame clones, with some not included. The repertoire holds more than 45,000 clones, approximately 75% seen once, with roughly 17% in the top ten. The specimen was peripheral blood, collected before any cancer treatment. The receptors originated from a man aged 40 to 70 with stage I squamous cell lung carcinoma.

The chain has TRBV13 and TRBJ2-7; either TRBD1 or TRBD2 may supply D (6 bases each). CDR1 and CDR2 (germline): PRHDT, FYEKMQ (reference sequence). The CDR3 has 15 residues. V was clipped by 3 bases and J by 4 bases, with 16 bases between them. CDR3 in DNA: TGTGCCAGCAGCTTGGTCAAGGGGGGCCAGTACGAGCAGTACTTC. Its translation: CASSLVKGGQYEQYF.

This chain uses TRBV2 with TRBJ1-4, with 7 bases that match TRBD1. V lost 4 bases and J lost 8; bases outside the gene matches: 10. The germline CDR1 and CDR2 sequences are SNHLY and FYNNEI. This CDR3 spans 15 amino acids. CDR3 amino acids: CASSGDSIRREKLFF. In DNA, the CDR3 is TGTGCCAGCAGTGGGGACAGTATTCGTCGGGAAAAACTGTTTTTT.

This clone was seen a few times. This chain joins TRBV6-5 and TRBJ1-6; D is possibly TRBD1 (5 bases). Germline V gene lookup returns CDR1 MNHEY and CDR2 SVGAGI. The V and J ends lost 10 bases and 2 bases respectively, with 15 bases between them. The CDR3 consists of 15 residues. The CDR3 DNA reads as TGTGCCACCAACCGGGGGGGGACCTATAATTCACCCCTCCACTTT. It translates to CATNRGGTYNSPLHF.

The gene calls are TRBV6-5 and TRBJ2-5; 9 nucleotides align to TRBD2. This CDR3 is built from 14 residues. Germline trimming cut 6 bases from V and 4 bases from J; bases unmatched to any gene: 6. Germline V gene data show CDR1 as MNHEY and CDR2 as SVGAGI. CDR3 bases: TGTGCCAGCAGGCGGGGGGGGGCCTTAGAGACCCAGTACTTC. Its translation: CASRRGGALETQYF.

V gene TRBV14 combines with J gene TRBJ1-2; 7 bases line up with TRBD1. The CDR3 loop spans 15 amino acids. From germline, CDR1 is SGHDN and CDR2 FVKESK. Germline trimming cut 3 bases from V and 2 bases from J; bases unmatched to any gene: 6. The CDR3: CASSHGDSGNYGYTF. The CDR3 DNA is TGTGCCAGCAGCCATGGGGACAGTGGGAACTATGGCTACACCTTC.

In its sample, this clone is medium-sized. This chain connects TRBV19 to TRBJ1-5, with TRBD1 matching over 9 bases. The CDR3 runs to 15 residues. Germline V gene sequence: CDR1 LNHDA, CDR2 SQIVND (reference sequence). With 7 bases clipped from V and 2 bases from J, the junction kept 6 bases outside the gene matches. CDR3 bases: TGTGCCAGTACCCTGGGACAGGGAGGCAATCAGCCCCAGCATTTT. It specifies CASTLGQGGNQPQHF. The whole variable domain, remainder taken from reference TRBV19 and TRBJ1-5, is DGGITQSPKYLFRKEGQNVTLSCEQNLNHDAMYWYRQDPGQGLRLIYYSQIVNDFQKGDIAEGYSVSREKKESFPLTVTSAQKNPTAFYLCASTLGQGGNQPQHFGDGTRLSIL.

The chain has TRBV10-3 and TRBJ2-5, with TRBD2 matching 14 bases. The CDR3 consists of 16 residues. Germline loops: CDR1 ENHRY, CDR2 SYGVKD. V shed 7 bases, J shed 3 bases, and the junction held 7 bases outside the gene matches. The CDR3 spells CAITATSGGGKETQYF. Written as DNA, the CDR3 is TGTGCCATCACCGCGACTAGCGGGGGGGGTAAAGAGACCCAGTACTTC.

DNA for the CDR3: TGTGCCAGTATCACGGGGGCTTCGGGTTTGCTCACCGGGGAGCTGTTTTTT. Protein sequence: CASITGASGLLTGELFF. This chain joins TRBV19 and TRBJ2-2, with D perhaps TRBD1 or TRBD2 (6 bases each). V shed 7 bases and J shed 4 bases, with 22 bases lying between them. This CDR3 comprises 17 residues. Germline V gives CDR1 LNHDA, CDR2 SQIVND (reference sequence).

This clone appeared a few times. The V gene is TRBV7-2, the J gene TRBJ1-3; 9 nucleotides match TRBD1. With 3 bases clipped from V and 15 bases from J, the junction kept 9 bases outside the gene matches. CDR3 length: 13 amino acids. The V gene's germline CDR1 is SGHTA and CDR2 FQGNSA. CDR3 in amino acids: CASSLTTGTGQYF. CDR3 nucleotide sequence: TGTGCCAGCAGCTTGACTACCGGGACAGGGCAATATTTT. Full variable domain (missing parts from reference TRBV7-2 and TRBJ1-3): GAGVSQSPSNKVTEKGKDVELRCDPISGHTALYWYRQSLGQGLEFLIYFQGNSAPDKSGLPSDRFSAERTGGSVSTLTIQRTQQEDSAVYLCASSLTTGTGQYFGEGSWLTVV.